A single sample is the source of the 7 T cell receptor beta chains below, sequenced in a study of cytomegalovirus exposure and HLA in healthy donors. PCR was performed using 60 Vbeta and 13 Jbeta primers. The table came from immunoSEQ multiplex PCR; TCRdb's copy has only in-frame clones and leaves some out. The table lists about 180,000 clones, 72% of them singletons. The sample consisted of PBMCs. Every receptor here comes from a human donor in good health.

This chain connects TRBV7-9 to TRBJ2-7; TRBD2 matches at 9 bases. The CDR3 contains 15 residues. Germline trimming cut 1 base from V and 2 bases from J; bases unmatched to any gene: 3. Germline V CDR1 and CDR2: SEHNR, FQNEAQ (reference sequence). In nucleotides, the CDR3 is TGTGCCAGCAGCTTAGGGCTAGCGGGGACCTACGAGCAGTACTTC. The encoded protein is CASSLGLAGTYEQYF. The whole variable domain, filled in from reference TRBV7-9 and TRBJ2-7, reads DTGVSQNPRHKITKRGQNVTFRCDPISEHNRLYWYRQTLGQGPEFLTYFQNEAQLEKSRLLSDRFSAERPKGSFSTLEIQRTEQGDSAMYLCASSLGLAGTYEQYFGPGTRLTVT.

This clone has just a few counts. The genes are TRBV7-3 and TRBJ2-2; D not resolved. Germline CDR1 reads SGHTA; CDR2 reads FQGTGA. The CDR3 loop spans 15 amino acids. V was trimmed by 1 base and J by 6 bases, leaving 12 bases between them. CDR3 amino acids: CASSLKVAGAGELFF. The DNA of the CDR3 is TGTGCCAGCAGCTTAAAGGTGGCAGGCGCCGGGGAGCTGTTTTTT.

This clone was seen a few times. The chain carries TRBV29-1 and TRBJ2-3, with D tentatively TRBD2 (7 bases). Germline-derived CDR1 and CDR2 are SQVTM and ANQGSEA. V lost 1 base to trimming and J lost 5 bases, with 19 bases between them. The CDR3 is 16 amino acids. CDR3 sequence reads: CSVEAGRGGQGDTQYF. In nucleotides, the CDR3 is TGCAGCGTTGAAGCGGGTAGGGGGGGGCAGGGAGATACGCAGTATTTT.

V is TRBV5-1 and J is TRBJ1-5; D remains ambiguous. Per the germline V gene, CDR1 is SGHRS and CDR2 is YFSETQ. The CDR3 runs 14 residues. The V end lost 0 bases, the J end lost 5 bases, and 9 bases lay between the germline ends. The chain's CDR3 is CASSLGTVDQPQHF. In DNA, the CDR3 is TGCGCCAGCAGCTTGGGAACGGTGGATCAGCCCCAGCATTTT.

The rearrangement links TRBV2 to TRBJ2-2; tentatively, D is TRBD1 (6 bases). Trimming took off 9 bases at V and 1 base at J, with 15 bases between the two ends. The CDR3 spans 15 residues. Germline CDR1 and CDR2: SNHLY and FYNNEI. The CDR3: CASNRDRLNTGELFF. In nucleotides, the CDR3 is TGTGCCAGTAACCGAGACAGGTTGAACACCGGGGAGCTGTTTTTT.

The chain has TRBV4-1 and TRBJ1-2, with 8 bases fitting TRBD1. CDR3 length: 17 residues. CDR1 and CDR2 from the germline V gene are MGHRA and YSYEKL. V lost 1 base, J lost 5 bases, and 12 bases stayed unmatched. CDR3 in DNA: TGCGCCAGCAGCCAAGGGGGCTTAGGACAGGGAAGGTATGGCTACACCTTC. Amino acid sequence: CASSQGGLGQGRYGYTF.

This clone was seen more than once but under ten times. The rearrangement links TRBV6-5 to TRBJ2-5, with a weak D call TRBD1 (6 bases). Trimming pared 8 bases from V and 3 bases from J, leaving 10 bases between. This CDR3 spans 12 amino acids. The V gene's germline CDR1 is MNHEY and CDR2 SVGAGI. The CDR3 nucleotides are TGTGCCAGCGGTAAGGGGGAAGAGACCCAGTACTTC. It encodes CASGKGEETQYF.